This passage covers 6 T cell receptor beta chains from one sample sequenced in a study of T cell clones after liver transplantation. TCRdb's copy holds only in-frame clones and misses some; the assay was immunoSEQ multiplex PCR. The data show more than 65,000 clones, roughly 80% seen once. This sample comprised CD4+ T cells from blood, obtained 12 months after liver transplant. Receptor source: a human patient who received a liver transplant. Some T cells may be graft donor cells.

This chain uses TRBV28 with TRBJ1-2, with no clear D. The CDR3 contains 14 residues. Germline CDR1 reads MDHEN; CDR2 reads SYDVKM. The V gene lost 1 base and the J gene lost 0 bases, with 6 bases spanning the gap. CDR3 amino acids: CASSLYPANYGYTF. The CDR3 nucleotides read TGTGCCAGCAGTTTATATCCAGCTAACTATGGCTACACCTTC.

This clone appeared once. An end of the junction does not agree with germline; a read error may underlie this. The J gene is TRBJ2-1, the V gene TRBV11-2, with unresolved D. The CDR3 is 13 amino acids. Per the germline V gene, CDR1 is SGHAT and CDR2 is FQNNGV. CDR3 bases: TGTGCCAACAGCTTAGAAAATCTAAATGAGCAGTTCTTC. Amino acids: CANSLENLNEQFF.

This rearrangement joins TRBV5-6 to TRBJ2-3, with 7 nucleotides matching TRBD2. V lost 4 bases to trimming and J lost 4 bases; unmatched junction nucleotides: 6. Germline V gives CDR1 SGHDT, CDR2 YYEEEE. The CDR3 runs to 14 residues. The CDR3 sequence: CASSNGGLADTQYF. CDR3 DNA: TGTGCCAGCAGCAACGGGGGGTTGGCAGATACGCAGTATTTT.

The chain joins TRBV5-4 to TRBJ2-7; unclear D gene. Trimming left V 0 bases short and J 0 bases short, with 10 bases between. The CDR3 sequence is 15 residues long. Per the germline V gene, CDR1 is SGHNT and CDR2 is YYREEE (reference sequence). CDR3 sequence: CASSLGILSSYEQYF. CDR3 nucleotides: TGTGCCAGCAGCTTGGGAATCCTCAGCTCCTACGAGCAGTACTTC.

The V call is TRBV5-1, the J call TRBJ2-1; 8 bases agree with TRBD2. This CDR3 spans 16 amino acids. Losses at the gene ends were 0 bases for V and 6 bases for J; bases not matched to a gene: 8. Germline CDR1 reads SGHRS; CDR2 reads YFSETQ. CDR3 DNA: TGCGCCAGCAGCTTGGCTAGGGGACTAGTTGTCAATGAGCAGTTCTTC. This encodes CASSLARGLVVNEQFF.

The gene calls are TRBV18 and TRBJ2-1; no clear D. CDR3 size: 14 residues. In germline, CDR1 is KGHSH, CDR2 LQKENI. The V and J ends lost 5 bases and 3 bases respectively, with 11 bases between them. The CDR3 region is CASSATELYNEQFF. In nucleotides, the CDR3 is TGTGCCAGCTCAGCTACAGAACTCTACAATGAGCAGTTCTTC.